What follows is one T cell receptor (beta chain) and its context. The data belong to a study of blood T cell repertoires in COVID-19. As for the study in general: Both acute and convalescent COVID-19 samples were obtained from the United States, Italy and Spain. Sample material is recorded as cDNA or gDNA derived from T cells, B-cell-depleted T cells, or PBMCs.

As processed by the authors: Estimation of nucleated cell counts relied on the amplification of reference gene primers. Libraries were prepared by immunoSEQ multiplex PCR; TCRdb keeps only in-frame clonotypes and omits some of them. V, J and clone size derive from that table, while D and trimming were established from the DNA sequence. The table has 77,000 or so clones, about 83% seen once. The sequence was obtained from a woman in her sixties or seventies with acute or convalescent COVID-19. The sequencing input was peripheral blood.

CDR3 sequence: CASRAGQGAFF. The CDR3 nucleotides are TGTGCCAGCAGGGCCGGGCAGGGAGCTTTCTTT. This chain links TRBV12-3 or TRBV12-4 with TRBJ1-1; tentative D call: TRBD1 (5 bases). Trimming shortened V by 6 bases and J by 10 bases, and 12 bases separated the two germline ends. CDR3 length: 11 amino acids.